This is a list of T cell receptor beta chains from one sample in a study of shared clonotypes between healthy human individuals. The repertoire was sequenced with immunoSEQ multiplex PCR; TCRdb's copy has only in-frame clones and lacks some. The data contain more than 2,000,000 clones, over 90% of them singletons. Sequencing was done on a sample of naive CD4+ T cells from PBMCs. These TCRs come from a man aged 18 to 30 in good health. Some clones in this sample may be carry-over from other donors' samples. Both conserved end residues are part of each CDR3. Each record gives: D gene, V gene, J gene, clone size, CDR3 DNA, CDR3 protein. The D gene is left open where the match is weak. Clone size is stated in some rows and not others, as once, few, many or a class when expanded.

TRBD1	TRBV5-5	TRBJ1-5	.	TGTGCCAGCAGCCTGACAGGGTATAAACAGCCCCAGCATTTT	CASSLTGYKQPQHF
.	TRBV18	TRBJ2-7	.	TGTGCCAGCTCACTTCGAGAGGAGGGAGTCCGCCCCGAACAGTACTTC	CASSLREEGVRPEQYF
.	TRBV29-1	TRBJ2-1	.	TGCAGCGTGGAGGGACAGCCTGAGCAGTTCTTC	CSVEGQPEQFF
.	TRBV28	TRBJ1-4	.	TGTGCCAGCAGTCCTTGGGGGGCAACTAATGAAAAACTGTTTTTT	CASSPWGATNEKLFF
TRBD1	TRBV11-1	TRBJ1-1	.	TGTGCCAGCACCGGAATGACAGGGGGCCTGAACACTGAAGCTTTCTTT	CASTGMTGGLNTEAFF
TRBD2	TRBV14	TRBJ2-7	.	TGTGCCAGCAGCCGGACGATCTGGGCGCCCGGGACTACCCCCTACGAGCAGTACTTC	CASSRTIWAPGTTPYEQYF
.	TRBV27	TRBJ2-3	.	TGTGCCAGCAGCCAACAGGGACTGGCCGCAGATACGCAGTATTTT	CASSQQGLAADTQYF
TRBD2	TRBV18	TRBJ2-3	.	TGTGCCAGCTCAAGCGGGACTAGCGGGAGTACAGATACGCAGTATTTT	CASSSGTSGSTDTQYF
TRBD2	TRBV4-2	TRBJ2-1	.	TGTGCCAGCAGCCAAGACCCTAGCGGGAGCTCCTACAATGAGCAGTTCTTC	CASSQDPSGSSYNEQFF
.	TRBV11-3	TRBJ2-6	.	TGTGCCAGCAGCCCGACCAAAACCGCTTCCTCTGGGGCCAACGTCCTGACTTTC	CASSPTKTASSGANVLTF
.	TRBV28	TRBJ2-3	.	TGTGCCAGCAGTTTTTTTGCGGGCTTCGGTAAGGAGCAGTATTTT	CASSFFAGFGKEQYF
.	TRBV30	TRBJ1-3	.	TGTGCCTGGAGTGTAAACTCTCCCTCTGGAAACACCATATATTTT	CAWSVNSPSGNTIYF
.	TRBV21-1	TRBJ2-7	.	TGTGCCAGCAGCAAAGCGCGGGAGGAGCAGTACTTC	CASSKAREEQYF
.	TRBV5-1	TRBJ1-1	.	TGCGCCAGCAGCTTGGACTCTCGCATCCCGGGGAGCATGAACACTGAAGCTTTCTTT	CASSLDSRIPGSMNTEAFF
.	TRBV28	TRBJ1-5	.	TGTGCCAGCACCTCGACAGCAGGGGTCAATCAGCCCCAGCATTTT	CASTSTAGVNQPQHF
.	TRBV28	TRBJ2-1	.	TGTGCCAGCAGTTTGATTCGGGAGTACAATGAGCAGTTCTTC	CASSLIREYNEQFF
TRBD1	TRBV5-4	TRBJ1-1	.	TGTGCCAGCAGCAACTTCAGGGACAGGGGGAACACTGAAGCTTTCTTT	CASSNFRDRGNTEAFF
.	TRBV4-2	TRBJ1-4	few	TGTGCCAGCAGCCCTACCTCGACAGGTTTAAGTGAAAAACTGTTTTTT	CASSPTSTGLSEKLFF
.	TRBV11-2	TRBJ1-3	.	TGTGCCAGCAGCTTAGGCAAGGGACAACCTGGAAACACCATATATTTT	CASSLGKGQPGNTIYF
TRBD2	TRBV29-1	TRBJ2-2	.	TGCAGCGTTGGGGGACTAGTGGGCACCGGGGAGCTGTTTTTT	CSVGGLVGTGELFF
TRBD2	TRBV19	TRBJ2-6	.	TGTGCCAGTGGGACTATAACCCTTGGGGCCAACGTCCTGACTTTC	CASGTITLGANVLTF
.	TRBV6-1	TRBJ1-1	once	TGTGCCAGCAGTGCCGTATGGGAGGGGACTGAAGCTTTCTTT	CASSAVWEGTEAFF
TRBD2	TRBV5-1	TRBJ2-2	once	TGCGCCAGCAGCTTGGGACTAGCGGGAGGCACCGGGGAGCTGTTTTTT	CASSLGLAGGTGELFF
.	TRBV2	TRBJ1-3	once	TGTGCCAGCAGTGAAGCGGGGGGCCTGGGCTCTGGAAACACCATATATTTT	CASSEAGGLGSGNTIYF
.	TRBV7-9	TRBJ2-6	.	TGTGCCAGCACTCGCGGGGGGGCCAACGTCCTGACTTTC	CASTRGGANVLTF
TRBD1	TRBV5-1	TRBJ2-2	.	TGCGCCAGCAGTCCGGACAGGGACAACACCGGGGAGCTGTTTTTT	CASSPDRDNTGELFF